This T cell receptor (beta chain) emerged from a study of regulatory T cells in long-lasting Graves disease (dated by TCRdb to the early 2020s). As for the study more broadly: In the newly diagnosed Graves' disease group, patients had been taking antithyroid drugs for less than 3 months. Peripheral blood TCR sequencing and RNA sequencing compared persistent Graves' disease patients with newly diagnosed Graves' disease patients. A total of 35 or so samples were covered by TCR sequencing, comprising approximately 13 persistent and around 20 newly diagnosed Graves' disease patients. The study took place in China and was registered as a clinical trial.

The time point label on this specimen signifies: newly diagnosed GD, antithyroid drugs for less than 3 months. For both TCR sequencing and RNA sequencing, RNA was extracted from PBMCs in TRIzol. The diagnosis of Graves' disease was made according to American Thyroid Association guidelines. Patients were recruited from an endocrinology department in Xi'an, China. From each patient, 7.5 to 10 milliliters of peripheral blood was collected into an EDTA anticoagulant tube. Ficoll Paque Plus density gradient separation was used to isolate PBMCs, and no further T cell sorting was done. RNA quality was checked with an Agilent 2100 Bioanalyzer and agarose gel, and concentration with a NanoDrop 2000. On the study overall, not on this receptor specifically: Only the TCR beta chain was sequenced and analyzed. As a limitation, the authors acknowledged that the small sample size may reduce accuracy. Patients with persistent disease shared more public clonotypes (approximately 2,500) than newly diagnosed patients did (966). Because the primary lesion, thyroid tissue, could not be accessed, the study looked at peripheral blood alone. Compared with newly diagnosed patients, patients with persistent Graves' disease had lower TCR Shannon entropy and fewer highly expanded clones, which suggests clonal expansion.

This clonotype was seen at least ten times. The antigen it binds to is not known. No base qualities exist here, and no much larger clone lies one base off it. Libraries were prepared through multiplex PCR. TCRdb records Illumina HiSeq 4000 as the sequencer. CDR3 regions were amplified by Arm-PCR with iRepertoire HTBI primers to construct TCR beta libraries. Gel purification was performed on PCR products prior to sequencing. On the study's bioinformatics: A total of some 60 TRBV and 14 TRBJ segments were identified across samples and were used for gene usage analysis of CDR3 amino acid clonotypes. COPE and FqMerger were used to merge the filtered high-quality paired reads into contigs. BLAST was used to align contigs to IMGT TRBV, TRBD and TRBJ reference genes, and CDR3 was defined according to IMGT. Any clonotype with a frequency above 0.1% was classified as a highly expanded clone. Shannon entropy served as the measure of repertoire diversity, while the Gini coefficient captured V-J evenness. Clonotypes shared by more than one individual were considered public. Clones were called with MiXCR by TCRdb after fastp trimmed the public reads at Q25, and only in-frame beta chains were retained. CDR3 protein duplicates are merged, each entry listing the most common genes and DNA. These V and J calls originate from TCRdb's pipeline instead of the authors' own analysis. Across this sample there are about 400,000 distinct CDR3 sequences, with 15% to 19% seen only once. The biggest ten clones account for around a fifth of the sample.

This specimen consisted of peripheral blood mononuclear cells (PBMCs), obtained at new diagnosis, from a patient treated with antithyroid drugs. This receptor was obtained from a female donor with Graves disease.

The DNA sequence is given as TGTGCCAGCAGTTACGTGTTCAGGGTCAGCGGAACCACAGATACGCAGTATTTT. It codes for CASSYVFRVSGTTDTQYF. Rearrangement joined TRBV6-2 or TRBV6-3 to TRBJ2-3, with the D assignment possibly TRBD1 or TRBD2, given 5 matching bases for each. In the germline V gene, CDR1 corresponds to MNHEY and CDR2 to SVGEGT. V gives up 2 bases and J gives up 2 bases, and the segment between their germline ends measures 20 bases. The CDR3 numbers 18 residues from cysteine through phenylalanine. Only the CDR3 DNA is retained, 54 bases long and in frame from the first base.